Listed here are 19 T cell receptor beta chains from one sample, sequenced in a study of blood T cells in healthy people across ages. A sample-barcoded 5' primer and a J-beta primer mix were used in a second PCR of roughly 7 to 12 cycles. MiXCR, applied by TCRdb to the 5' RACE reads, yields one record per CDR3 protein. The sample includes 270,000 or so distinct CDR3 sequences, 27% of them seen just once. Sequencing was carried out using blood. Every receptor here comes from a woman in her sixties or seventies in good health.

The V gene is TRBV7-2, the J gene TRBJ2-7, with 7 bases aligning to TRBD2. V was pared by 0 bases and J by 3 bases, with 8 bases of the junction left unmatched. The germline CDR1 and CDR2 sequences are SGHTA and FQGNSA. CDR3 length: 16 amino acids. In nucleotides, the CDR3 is TGTGCCAGCAGCTTAGCGCCCGGCGGGGGACTCTACGAGCAGTACTTC. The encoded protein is CASSLAPGGGLYEQYF. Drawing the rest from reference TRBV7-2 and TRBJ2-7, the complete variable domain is GAGVSQSPSNKVTEKGKDVELRCDPISGHTALYWYRQSLGQGLEFLIYFQGNSAPDKSGLPSDRFSAERTGGSVSTLTIQRTQQEDSAVYLCASSLAPGGGLYEQYFGPGTRLTVT.

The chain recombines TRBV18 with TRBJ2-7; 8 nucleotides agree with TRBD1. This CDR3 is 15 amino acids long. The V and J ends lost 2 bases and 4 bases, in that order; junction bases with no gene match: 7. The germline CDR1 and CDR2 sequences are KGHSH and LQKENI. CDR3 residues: CASSPDPGGAYEQYF. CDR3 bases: TGTGCCAGCTCACCAGATCCAGGGGGCGCGTACGAGCAGTACTTC.

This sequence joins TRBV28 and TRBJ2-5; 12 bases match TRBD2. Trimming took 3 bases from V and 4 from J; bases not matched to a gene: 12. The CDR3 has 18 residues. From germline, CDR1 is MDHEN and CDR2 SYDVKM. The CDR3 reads CASSFGLAGHRPGETQYF. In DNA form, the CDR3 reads TGTGCCAGCAGTTTCGGACTAGCGGGACACCGTCCGGGAGAGACCCAGTACTTC. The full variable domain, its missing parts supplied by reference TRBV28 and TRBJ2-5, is DVKVTQSSRYLVKRTGEKVFLECVQDMDHENMFWYRQDPGLGLRLIYFSYDVKMKEKGDIPEGYSVSREKKERFSLILESASTNQTSMYLCASSFGLAGHRPGETQYFGPGTRLLVL.

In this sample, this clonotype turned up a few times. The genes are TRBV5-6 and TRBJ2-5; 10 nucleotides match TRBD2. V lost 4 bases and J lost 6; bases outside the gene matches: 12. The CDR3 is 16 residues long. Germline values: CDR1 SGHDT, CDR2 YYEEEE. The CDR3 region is CASSRGLAGEGKTQYF. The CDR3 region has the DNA TGTGCCAGCAGCAGAGGGCTAGCGGGAGAGGGGAAGACCCAGTACTTC.

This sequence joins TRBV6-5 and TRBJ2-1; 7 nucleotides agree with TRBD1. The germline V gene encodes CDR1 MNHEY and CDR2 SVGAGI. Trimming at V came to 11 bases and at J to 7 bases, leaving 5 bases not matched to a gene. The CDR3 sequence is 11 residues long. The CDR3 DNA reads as TGTGCCGCAGTCAGGGGGAATGAGCAGTTCTTC. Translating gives CAAVRGNEQFF.

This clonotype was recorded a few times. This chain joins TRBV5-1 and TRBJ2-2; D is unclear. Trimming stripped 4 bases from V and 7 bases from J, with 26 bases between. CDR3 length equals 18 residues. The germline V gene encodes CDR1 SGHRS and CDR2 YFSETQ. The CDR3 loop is CASSGSLGSYGLSGELFF. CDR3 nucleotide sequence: TGCGCCAGCAGCGGATCCCTAGGTTCCTATGGCCTTAGCGGGGAGCTGTTTTTT.

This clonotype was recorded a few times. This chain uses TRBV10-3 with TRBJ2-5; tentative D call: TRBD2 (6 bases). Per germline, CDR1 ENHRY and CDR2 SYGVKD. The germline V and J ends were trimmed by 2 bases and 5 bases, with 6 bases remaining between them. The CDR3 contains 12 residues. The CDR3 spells CAISERGETQYF. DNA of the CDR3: TGTGCCATCAGTGAGCGGGGGGAGACCCAGTACTTC.

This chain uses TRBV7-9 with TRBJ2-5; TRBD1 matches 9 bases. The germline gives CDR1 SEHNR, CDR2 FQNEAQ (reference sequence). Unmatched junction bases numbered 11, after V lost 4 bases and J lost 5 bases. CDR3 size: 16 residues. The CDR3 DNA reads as TGTGCCAGCAGCTATAATCCGGGACAGGGATCCGAGACCCAGTACTTC. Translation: CASSYNPGQGSETQYF. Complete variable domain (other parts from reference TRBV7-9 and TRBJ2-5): DTGVSQNPRHKITKRGQNVTFRCDPISEHNRLYWYRQTLGQGPEFLTYFQNEAQLEKSRLLSDRFSAERPKGSFSTLEIQRTEQGDSAMYLCASSYNPGQGSETQYFGPGTRLLVL.

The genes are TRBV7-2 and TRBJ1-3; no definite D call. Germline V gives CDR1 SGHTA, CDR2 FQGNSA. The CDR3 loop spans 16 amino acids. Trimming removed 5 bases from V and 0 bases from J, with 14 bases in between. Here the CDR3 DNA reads TGTGCCAGCAGCCTCCTCACACGGCTCTCTGGAAACACCATATATTTT. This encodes CASSLLTRLSGNTIYF.

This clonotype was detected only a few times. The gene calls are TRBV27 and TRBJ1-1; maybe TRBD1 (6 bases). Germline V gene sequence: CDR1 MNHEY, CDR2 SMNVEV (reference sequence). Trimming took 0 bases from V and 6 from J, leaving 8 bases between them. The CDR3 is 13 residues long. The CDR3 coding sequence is TGTGCCAGCAGTTTATCAAGGGGGTCTGAAGCTTTCTTT. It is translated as CASSLSRGSEAFF.

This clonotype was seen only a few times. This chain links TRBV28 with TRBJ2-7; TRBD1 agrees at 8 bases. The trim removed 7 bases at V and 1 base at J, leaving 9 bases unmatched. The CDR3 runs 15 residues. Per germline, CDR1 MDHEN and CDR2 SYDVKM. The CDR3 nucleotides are TGTGCCAGCACATTGGCCGGGACAGGATCCTACGAGCAGTACTTC. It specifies CASTLAGTGSYEQYF.

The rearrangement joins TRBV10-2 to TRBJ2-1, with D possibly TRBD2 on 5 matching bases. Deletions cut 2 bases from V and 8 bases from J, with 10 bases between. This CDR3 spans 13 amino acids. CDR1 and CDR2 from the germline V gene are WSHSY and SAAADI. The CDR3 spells CASSEHTRDEQFF. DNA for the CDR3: TGCGCCAGCAGTGAGCACACTAGAGATGAGCAGTTCTTC.

CDR3 sequence reads: CSVEVADTQYF. In nucleotides, the CDR3 is TGCAGCGTTGAGGTGGCCGATACGCAGTATTTT. The chain recombines TRBV29-1 with TRBJ2-3; no clear D. CDR1 is SQVTM, CDR2 ANQGSEA, per germline. The CDR3 has 11 residues. The V end was cut by 3 bases, the J end by 6 bases, with 7 bases between.

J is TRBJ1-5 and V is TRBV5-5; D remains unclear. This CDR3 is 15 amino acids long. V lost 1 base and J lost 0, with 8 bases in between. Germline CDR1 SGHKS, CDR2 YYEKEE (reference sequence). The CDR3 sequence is CASSLSDNSNQPQHF. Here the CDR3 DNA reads TGTGCCAGCAGCTTGTCTGACAATAGCAATCAGCCCCAGCATTTT.

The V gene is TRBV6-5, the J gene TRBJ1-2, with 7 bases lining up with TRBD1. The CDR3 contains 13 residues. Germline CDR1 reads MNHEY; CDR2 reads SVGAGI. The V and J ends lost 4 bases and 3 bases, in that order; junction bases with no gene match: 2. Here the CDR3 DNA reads TGTGCCAGCAGTTGGGGGACAGACTATGGCTACACCTTC. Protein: CASSWGTDYGYTF.

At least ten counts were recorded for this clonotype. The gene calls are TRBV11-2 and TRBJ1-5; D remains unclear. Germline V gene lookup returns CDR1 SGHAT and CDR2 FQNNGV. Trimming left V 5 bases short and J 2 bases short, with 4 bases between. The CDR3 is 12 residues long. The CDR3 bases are TGTGCCAGCAGCAGAGGCAATCAGCCCCAGCATTTT. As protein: CASSRGNQPQHF. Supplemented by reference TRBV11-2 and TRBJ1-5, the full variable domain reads EAGVAQSPRYKIIEKRQSVAFWCNPISGHATLYWYQQILGQGPKLLIQFQNNGVVDDSQLPKDRFSAERLKGVDSTLKIQPAKLEDSAVYLCASSRGNQPQHFGDGTRLSIL.

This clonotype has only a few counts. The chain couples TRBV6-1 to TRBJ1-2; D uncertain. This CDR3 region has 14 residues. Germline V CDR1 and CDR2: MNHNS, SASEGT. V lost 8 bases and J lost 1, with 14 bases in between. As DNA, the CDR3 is TGTGCCAGCGTGAGGGCAGCATTTAACTATGGCTACACCTTC. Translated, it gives CASVRAAFNYGYTF.

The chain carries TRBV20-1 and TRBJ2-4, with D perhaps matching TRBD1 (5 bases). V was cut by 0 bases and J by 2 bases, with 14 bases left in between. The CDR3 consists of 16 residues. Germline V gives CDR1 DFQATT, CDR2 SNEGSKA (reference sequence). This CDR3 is CSARDRAQGSKNIQYF. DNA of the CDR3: TGCAGTGCTAGAGATCGGGCCCAGGGATCCAAAAACATTCAGTACTTC.

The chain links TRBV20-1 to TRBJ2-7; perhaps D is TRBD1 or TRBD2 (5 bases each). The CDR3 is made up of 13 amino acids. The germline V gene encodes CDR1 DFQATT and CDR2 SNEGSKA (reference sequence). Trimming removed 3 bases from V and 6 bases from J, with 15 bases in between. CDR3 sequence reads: CSARARGQGEQYF. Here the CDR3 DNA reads TGCAGTGCTAGGGCACGGGGCCAGGGCGAGCAGTACTTC.